The rows below give T cell receptor beta chains drawn from one sample of a study of regulatory T cells in long-lasting Graves disease. Via MiXCR, TCRdb re-called the multiplex PCR reads, giving one row per CDR3 protein. The sample contains about 220,000 distinct CDR3 sequences, about a sixth of which appear only once. Source: peripheral blood mononuclear cells (PBMCs), taken at new diagnosis, from a patient treated with antithyroid drugs. These receptors were collected from a female donor with Graves disease. The CDR3 runs from the conserved cysteine through the conserved F or W.

v_gene	j_gene	CDR3aa
TRBV9	TRBJ2-7	CASSVEGTSGRGLYEQYF
TRBV4-1	TRBJ1-3	CASSQVTGGSGNTIYF
TRBV29-1	TRBJ2-5	CSGGTSGRAWETQYF
TRBV12-3/TRBV12-4	TRBJ2-5	CASNQAGGPETQYF
TRBV19	TRBJ2-1	CASSNLAGVNEQFF
TRBV27	TRBJ2-7	CASSLSRNRASEQYF
TRBV20-1	TRBJ2-3	CSARRGGGGDTQYF
TRBV28	TRBJ2-5	CASSLPGTSGLQETQYF
TRBV24-1	TRBJ1-5	CATSASGTGKRNQPQHF
TRBV7-9	TRBJ1-4	CASRPDRPEKLFF
TRBV7-6	TRBJ2-2	CASSSDQSTGELFF
TRBV20-1	TRBJ1-2	CSATITEFYGYTF
TRBV5-1	TRBJ1-6	CASVSNNPPLHF
TRBV6-1	TRBJ2-5	CASNQGGLAGAETQYF
TRBV15	TRBJ1-4	CATSRFLGEKLFF
TRBV6-1	TRBJ2-5	CASSDGTGGRETQYF
TRBV6-1	TRBJ2-2	CASSEREIGELFF